This is a list of T cell receptor beta chains from one sample in a study of tumor and adjacent non-tumor tissue in lung cancer. TCRdb processed the multiplex PCR reads anew with MiXCR; each CDR3 protein has one entry. The top ten clones hold 10% to 15% of a sample with 70,000 to 90,000 distinct CDR3 sequences, roughly 80% of them seen once. Sequenced input: lung tumor tissue. Receptors were obtained from a woman in her 50s with non-small cell lung cancer. Both conserved end residues are part of each CDR3. The order of the fields is CDR3 protein, V gene, J gene.

cdr3_aa: CSSSWGYEQYF; v_call: TRBV20-1; j_call: TRBJ2-7
cdr3_aa: CSVSSHRTEAYF; v_call: TRBV20-1; j_call: TRBJ1-1
cdr3_aa: CNAPGLAGSRDTGELFF; v_call: TRBV20-1; j_call: TRBJ2-2
cdr3_aa: CASGQQGAVGTDTQYF; v_call: TRBV11-2; j_call: TRBJ2-3
cdr3_aa: CANRDSNTEVFF; v_call: TRBV10-2; j_call: TRBJ1-1
cdr3_aa: CVSRDRDRTEVFF; v_call: TRBV6-1; j_call: TRBJ1-1
cdr3_aa: CSVEGLARYNEHFF; v_call: TRBV29-1; j_call: TRBJ2-1
cdr3_aa: CAISEAQLHLEQYF; v_call: TRBV10-3; j_call: TRBJ2-7
cdr3_aa: CSARDRAAGVGEQYF; v_call: TRBV20-1; j_call: TRBJ2-7
cdr3_aa: CESSYRTGNSYEQYF; v_call: TRBV5-6; j_call: TRBJ2-7